One sample yielded the 24 T cell receptor beta chains listed below, sequenced in a study of cytomegalovirus exposure and HLA in healthy donors. PCR involved 60 Vbeta and 13 Jbeta primers. The method was immunoSEQ multiplex PCR; TCRdb's version includes in-frame clones alone and lacks a portion of them. The table has more than 95,000 clones, around 78% seen once; the top ten hold 1.9%. Sequencing input: PBMCs. These receptors originate from a man aged 45-60 years in good health and CMV-seronegative.

The chain has TRBV7-2 and TRBJ2-7, with 10 bases that match TRBD1. The CDR3 extends over 16 amino acids. The V gene's germline CDR1 is SGHTA and CDR2 FQGNSA. The V gene end was trimmed by 2 bases and the J gene end by 4 bases; junction bases not matched to a gene: 8. The DNA of the CDR3 is TGTGCCAGCAGCTTACGGGGGGGGACAGGGGATTACGAGCAGTACTTC. Its protein is CASSLRGGTGDYEQYF.

CDR3: CASSDRDRPNTEAFF. CDR3 sequence (DNA): TGTGCCAGCAGTGATAGGGACAGGCCCAACACTGAAGCTTTCTTT. The gene calls are TRBV2 and TRBJ1-1; 8 bases are a match to TRBD1. The length of the CDR3 is 15 residues. The V gene end was trimmed by 3 bases and the J gene end by 2 bases; junction bases not matched to a gene: 5. The germline V gene encodes CDR1 SNHLY and CDR2 FYNNEI.

This clone was counted between two and nine times. The chain uses TRBV7-8 and TRBJ1-2; D ambiguous. The CDR3 spans 16 residues. The germline V gene has CDR1 SGHVS and CDR2 FQNEAQ. V lost 1 base to trimming and J lost 2 bases, with 14 bases between them. The CDR3 region is CASSLGSLGTNYGYTF. In nucleotides, the CDR3 is TGTGCCAGCAGCTTAGGGAGTCTAGGCACAAACTATGGCTACACCTTC.

The V and J genes are TRBV10-3 and TRBJ2-3, with no clear D. The CDR3 contains 14 residues. Trimming cost V 7 bases and J 4 bases, with 15 bases left between them. Germline V gene data show CDR1 as ENHRY and CDR2 as SYGVKD. CDR3 protein: CAITPTGAADTQYF. In DNA, the CDR3 is TGTGCCATCACCCCTACTGGTGCGGCAGATACGCAGTATTTT.

V gene TRBV6-6 combines with J gene TRBJ1-2, with D perhaps TRBD1 (6 bases). The V end was cut by 6 bases, the J end by 0 bases, with 8 bases between. Germline lookup yields CDR1 MNHNY and CDR2 SVGAGI (reference sequence). The CDR3 has 13 amino acids. The CDR3 DNA reads as TGTGCCAGCAGCCGACAGGCTAACTATGGCTACACCTTC. Its translation is CASSRQANYGYTF.

The V call is TRBV13, the J call TRBJ2-1; 13 nucleotides match TRBD2. Germline-derived CDR1 and CDR2 are PRHDT and FYEKMQ (reference sequence). This CDR3 contains 17 residues. With 6 bases clipped from V and 0 bases from J, the junction kept 5 bases outside the gene matches. This chain's CDR3 is CASSSTSGGGSYNEQFF. For the CDR3, the DNA is TGTGCCAGCAGTTCCACTAGCGGGGGGGGCTCCTACAATGAGCAGTTCTTC.

The chain couples TRBV25-1 to TRBJ1-3, with 7 bases that match TRBD1. Unmatched junction bases numbered 1, after V lost 6 bases and J lost 2 bases. The CDR3 length is 13 residues. Looked up from germline, CDR1 is MGHDK and CDR2 is SYGVNS. The CDR3 sequence is CASRTGPGNTIYF. The CDR3 DNA sequence: TGTGCCAGCAGGACAGGGCCTGGAAACACCATATATTTT. The full variable domain, in which reference TRBV25-1 and TRBJ1-3 provide the parts outside the CDR3, is EADIYQTPRYLVIGTGKKITLECSQTMGHDKMYWYQQDPGMELHLIHYSYGVNSTEKGDLSSESTVSRIRTEHFPLTLESARPSHTSQYLCASRTGPGNTIYFGEGSWLTVV.

The chain carries TRBV5-1 and TRBJ2-3; 10 bases fit TRBD1. CDR1 and CDR2 (germline): SGHRS, YFSETQ. The CDR3 sequence is 18 residues long. V was clipped by 1 base and J by 4 bases; unmatched bases: 12. The chain's CDR3 is CASSLRASGQGRPDTQYF. The CDR3 DNA sequence: TGCGCCAGCAGCTTGAGAGCATCGGGACAGGGGCGTCCAGATACGCAGTATTTT.

This clone appeared once. V and J are TRBV5-4 and TRBJ2-7; 7 nucleotides align to TRBD1. V shed 4 bases, J shed 0 bases, and the junction held 13 bases outside the gene matches. The V gene's germline CDR1 is SGHNT and CDR2 YYREEE (reference sequence). CDR3 length: 17 residues. CDR3 loop: CASSHTPGQLFSYEQYF. CDR3 in DNA: TGTGCCAGCAGCCATACCCCGGGACAGCTTTTCTCCTACGAGCAGTACTTC.

This chain uses TRBV1 with TRBJ2-7; the listed D gene, TRBD2, was not tested against the DNA. TRBV1 is annotated as a pseudogene. This CDR3 is 15 amino acids long. The CDR3 sequence: CTSSQPPGLAGEQYF. For the CDR3, the DNA is TGCACCAGCAGCCAACCCCCGGGACTAGCGGGCGAGCAGTACTTC.

This chain connects TRBV6-6 to TRBJ1-4, with a weak D call TRBD1 (6 bases). This CDR3 has 16 amino acids. Germline V gene lookup returns CDR1 MNHNY and CDR2 SVGAGI (reference sequence). V lost 2 bases and J 0 bases, leaving 10 bases between the germline ends. The CDR3 sequence is CASSYTTGSTNEKLFF. In nucleotides, the CDR3 is TGTGCCAGCAGTTACACCACAGGGTCAACTAATGAAAAACTGTTTTTT.

The chain carries TRBV4-2 and TRBJ2-2; possibly TRBD1 for D (6 bases). The CDR3 length is 16 residues. V gave up 4 bases and J gave up 0 bases, with 12 bases separating them. CDR1 and CDR2 from the germline V gene are LGHNA and YNFKEQ. The CDR3 sequence is CASSPGVGTNTGELFF. The CDR3 DNA follows: TGTGCCAGCAGCCCAGGGGTAGGGACGAACACCGGGGAGCTGTTTTTT.

The rearrangement links TRBV7-3 to TRBJ2-2; 12 bases agree with TRBD1. Germline CDR1 is SGHTA and CDR2 is FQGTGA. This CDR3 has 16 residues. The ends lost 1 base at V and 6 bases at J; junction bases unmatched: 3. This CDR3 reads CASSLIGTGGSGELFF. The CDR3 bases are TGTGCCAGCAGCTTAATAGGGACAGGGGGCTCCGGGGAGCTGTTTTTT.

The gene calls are TRBV7-3 and TRBJ1-6; D gene unclear. The CDR3 runs to 13 residues. Germline CDR1 reads SGHTA; CDR2 reads FQGTGA. Trimming took off 4 bases at V and 7 bases at J, with 8 bases between the two ends. The CDR3 bases are TGTGCCAGCAGCTCCCAAAGCAATTCACCCCTCCACTTT. As protein: CASSSQSNSPLHF.

This clone has only one observation. The rearrangement links TRBV9 to TRBJ1-3, with TRBD1 matching over 8 bases. Germline V CDR1 and CDR2: SGDLS, YYNGEE. Germline trimming cut 2 bases from V and 4 bases from J; bases unmatched to any gene: 5. The CDR3 runs 15 residues. The CDR3, as DNA: TGTGCCAGCAGCGTTCAGGGGGCTGCCGGAAACACCATATATTTT. This gives the protein CASSVQGAAGNTIYF.

This CDR3 is CASSLQGATETQYF. CDR3 bases: TGTGCCAGCAGCTTACAGGGGGCAACTGAGACCCAGTACTTC. The rearrangement joins TRBV7-2 to TRBJ2-5, with TRBD1 identical over 8 bases. Trimming at V came to 2 bases and at J to 5 bases, leaving 4 bases not matched to a gene. Germline lookup yields CDR1 SGHTA and CDR2 FQGNSA. The CDR3 length is 14 residues.

The CDR3 DNA reads TGTGCCAGCAGCTTAGGCCGGGGGACCGAGAACACTGAAGCTTTCTTT. This gives the protein CASSLGRGTENTEAFF. This chain links TRBV11-2 with TRBJ1-1, with a possible D match to TRBD1 (5 bases). Trimming removed 1 base at V and 1 base at J, with 13 bases between. The length of the CDR3 is 16 residues. Germline CDR1 and CDR2: SGHAT and FQNNGV.

This clone was seen more than once but under ten times. The chain carries TRBV6-5 and TRBJ1-2; D is possibly TRBD1 (6 bases). Trimming pared 4 bases from V and 8 bases from J, leaving 20 bases between. CDR1 and CDR2 (germline): MNHEY, SVGAGI. There are 15 residues in the CDR3. This CDR3 reads CASSLPGGLGGGYTF. The DNA for the CDR3 is TGTGCCAGCAGTTTACCGGGGGGGCTTGGAGGAGGCTACACCTTC.

This clone has only a few counts. One end of the junction does not line up with germline, which may come from a read error. This chain joins TRBV7-9 and TRBJ2-5, with D unclear. The CDR3 spans 12 residues. From germline, CDR1 is SEHNR and CDR2 FQNEAQ (reference sequence). CDR3 protein: CSSSFYPETQYF. DNA for the CDR3: TGTTCCAGCAGCTTCTACCCAGAGACCCAGTACTTC.

The chain is built from TRBV7-2 and TRBJ1-2; 7 bases fit TRBD1. CDR3 length: 13 residues. V was clipped by 2 bases and J by 7 bases; unmatched bases: 4. Germline V lookup: CDR1 SGHTA, CDR2 FQGNSA. The CDR3 protein is CASSLYTGAGYTF. CDR3 nucleotide sequence: TGTGCCAGCAGCTTATACACAGGGGCTGGCTACACCTTC.

The V call is TRBV28, the J call TRBJ2-1; 10 bases are a match to TRBD1. The CDR3 has 16 residues. With V trimmed by 2 bases and J by 5 bases, 6 bases remained unmatched. The germline gives CDR1 MDHEN, CDR2 SYDVKM. CDR3 in amino acids: CASSLSRDRGDNEQFF. CDR3 DNA sequence: TGTGCCAGCAGTTTAAGTAGGGACAGGGGAGACAATGAGCAGTTCTTC. The complete variable domain, with remaining parts taken from reference TRBV28 and TRBJ2-1, reads DVKVTQSSRYLVKRTGEKVFLECVQDMDHENMFWYRQDPGLGLRLIYFSYDVKMKEKGDIPEGYSVSREKKERFSLILESASTNQTSMYLCASSLSRDRGDNEQFFGPGTRLTVL.

The chain uses TRBV7-2 and TRBJ1-5, with 9 bases that match TRBD1. Germline CDR1 and CDR2: SGHTA and FQGNSA. CDR3 length equals 15 residues. The V segment lost 5 bases and the J segment 2 bases; nucleotides outside the gene matches: 4. The CDR3, as DNA: TGTGCCAGCAGCACATGGACAGGGGGCAATCAGCCCCAGCATTTT. It specifies CASSTWTGGNQPQHF.

The table lists this clone with a count of one. The gene calls are TRBV21-1 and TRBJ2-2; the listed D gene, TRBD1, was not tested against the DNA. TRBV21-1 has pseudogene status. The CDR3 loop spans 18 amino acids. CDR3 sequence reads: CASRKRDRGQTNTGELFF. CDR3 bases: TGTGCCAGCAGGAAAAGGGACAGGGGGCAAACGAACACCGGGGAGCTGTTTTTT.

The gene calls are TRBV23-1 and TRBJ1-5; D remains ambiguous. TRBV23-1 is placed among ORFs of uncertain function. The CDR3 is 17 amino acids. V gave up 6 bases and J gave up 3 bases, with 21 bases separating them. The CDR3 loop reads CASSQGLEDGNNQPQHF. Written as DNA, the CDR3 is TGCGCCAGCAGCCAAGGGCTGGAGGACGGAAACAATCAGCCCCAGCATTTT.